The 7 T cell receptor beta chains in this list originate from one sample, sequenced in a study of T cell clonotyping in hematopoietic cell transplantation (dated by TCRdb to the early 2020s). The meaning of the sample's time point label: 30 days after allo-HCT. Receptors were amplified or captured by the immunoSEQ multiplex PCR assay. The source is immuneACCESS, and TCRdb retained only in-frame sequences with V and J called. Part of the clones is not carried over; for the studies checked, unresolved V genes explain less than half of this, and the remainder is unexplained. The sample profile shows 14,000 or so clones; about 97% of them were found once. The ten top clones hold approximately 4% of the sample. The sequences come from peripheral blood mononuclear cells, collected 30 days after allogeneic stem cell transplant. The receptors shown here come from a female patient between 50 and 60 years old who had an allogeneic stem cell transplant from an unrelated donor, so T cells may come from the graft donor. Some clones in this sample may be carry-over from other donors' samples.

The J gene is TRBJ2-7, the V gene TRBV4-1, with 10 bases fitting TRBD2. Germline-derived CDR1 and CDR2 are MGHRA and YSYEKL. CDR3 length equals 15 residues. The trim removed 3 bases at V and 3 bases at J, leaving 5 bases unmatched. CDR3 loop: CASSHSAGGIYEQYF. The CDR3 DNA is TGCGCCAGCAGCCATTCAGCGGGGGGGATCTACGAGCAGTACTTC.

V gene TRBV19 combines with J gene TRBJ1-3; D uncertain. CDR3 length: 14 amino acids. The V gene's germline CDR1 is LNHDA and CDR2 SQIVND (reference sequence). V lost 6 bases and J lost 0, with 9 bases in between. The CDR3 nucleotides read TGTGCCAGTAGCACTTGGAGCTCTGGAAACACCATATATTTT. Protein product: CASSTWSSGNTIYF.

This chain connects TRBV7-2 to TRBJ2-7; 8 positions match TRBD1. The CDR3 length is 14 residues. The trim removed 6 bases at V and 1 base at J, leaving 5 bases unmatched. Germline-derived CDR1 and CDR2 are SGHTA and FQGNSA. In DNA, the CDR3 is TGTGCCAGCAGGTTACAGGGGGTTTCCTACGAGCAGTACTTC. This encodes CASRLQGVSYEQYF. The complete variable domain, with remaining parts taken from reference TRBV7-2 and TRBJ2-7, reads GAGVSQSPSNKVTEKGKDVELRCDPISGHTALYWYRQSLGQGLEFLIYFQGNSAPDKSGLPSDRFSAERTGGSVSTLTIQRTQQEDSAVYLCASRLQGVSYEQYFGPGTRLTVT.

V and J are TRBV29-1 and TRBJ2-1; no clear D gene. The germline gives CDR1 SQVTM, CDR2 ANQGSEA. This CDR3 is built from 13 residues. The ends were cut back, 4 bases at V and 6 bases at J, with 13 bases in the middle. The CDR3 loop is CSVGPIVGNEQFF. CDR3 nucleotides: TGCAGCGTTGGGCCTATAGTGGGCAATGAGCAGTTCTTC.

V usage is TRBV5-1 and J usage is TRBJ2-7, with D tentatively TRBD1 or TRBD2 (5 bases each). With 0 bases removed from V and 7 bases from J, the gap between germline ends came to 17 bases. Germline CDR1 SGHRS, CDR2 YFSETQ. The CDR3 covers 15 residues. The CDR3 loop reads CASSLGGDVGREQYF. As DNA, the CDR3 is TGCGCCAGCAGCTTGGGAGGGGACGTGGGTAGGGAGCAGTACTTC.

CDR3 region: CASSVVTTASYGYTF. CDR3 DNA: TGTGCCAGCAGCGTAGTTACCACAGCTTCCTATGGCTACACCTTC. The chain has TRBV9 and TRBJ1-2; D unresolved. The CDR3 totals 15 residues. Germline V lookup: CDR1 SGDLS, CDR2 YYNGEE. Trimming left V 0 bases short and J 4 bases short, with 13 bases between.

This rearrangement joins TRBV6-5 to TRBJ1-1, with a possible D match to TRBD1 (6 bases). The germline V gene encodes CDR1 MNHEY and CDR2 SVGAGI. Trimming stripped 8 bases from V and 7 bases from J, with 11 bases between. This CDR3 has 11 residues. The CDR3 nucleotides are TGTGCCAGCCACAGGGCTCTTGAAGCTTTCTTT. Translating it yields CASHRALEAFF.